A selection of T cell receptor beta chains follows, all from one sample in a study of T cells after yellow fever vaccination. TCRdb reprocessed the 5' RACE reads via MiXCR and lists one record per CDR3 protein. This table holds 250,000 to 350,000 distinct CDR3 sequences, 3.5% to 4.5% found once. The sample here was PBMCs, taken 15 days after the yellow fever booster vaccination. These receptors originate from a man younger than 30 who received the YFV17D yellow fever vaccine. The CDR3 runs from the conserved cysteine through the conserved F or W. Fields, in order: D gene, CDR3 length, clone size, V gene, J gene, CDR3 protein, CDR3 DNA. D genes are given only for firm matches. Clone size is stated in some rows and not others, as once, few, many or a class when expanded.

>NA|11|few|TRBV7-9|TRBJ2-1
CASSFLREQFF
TGTGCCAGCAGCTTCCTCAGGGAGCAGTTCTTC
>NA|16|many|TRBV3-2|TRBJ2-5
CASSQARDRVKETQYF
TGTGCCAGCAGCCAAGCTAGGGACAGGGTAAAAGAGACCCAGTACTTC
>TRBD1|15|few|TRBV5-1|TRBJ2-1
CASSGGQGVTNEQFF
TGCGCCAGCAGCGGAGGACAGGGCGTGACGAATGAGCAGTTCTTC
>NA|14|many|TRBV20-1|TRBJ1-1
CSALTGRLNTEAFF
TGCAGTGCTCTCACGGGACGGCTGAACACTGAAGCTTTCTTT
>NA|12|NA|TRBV21-1|TRBJ2-5
CASSKAGETQYF
TGTGCCAGCAGCAAAGCGGGGGAGACCCAGTACTTC
>TRBD2|15|many|TRBV7-2|TRBJ2-1
CASAPGGLAYNEQFF
TGTGCCAGTGCCCCGGGAGGGTTGGCCTACAATGAGCAGTTCTTC
>TRBD2|17|many|TRBV7-6|TRBJ2-7
CASSLERGSGGSYEQYF
TGTGCCAGCAGCTTAGAGCGGGGTAGCGGGGGCTCCTACGAGCAGTACTTC
>TRBD2|16|many|TRBV6-5|TRBJ2-3
CASSRLTSGVTDTQYF
TGTGCCAGCAGTCGGCTGACTAGCGGAGTCACAGATACGCAGTATTTT
>NA|15|many|TRBV5-1|TRBJ1-2
CASSSGPPGYYGYTF
TGCGCCAGCAGCTCCGGCCCCCCAGGGTACTATGGCTACACCTTC
>NA|13|NA|TRBV27|TRBJ2-7
CASSTGPFREQYF
TGTGCCAGCAGTACCGGGCCGTTTCGGGAGCAGTACTTC
>NA|13|many|TRBV12-3/TRBV12-4|TRBJ1-6
CASTFSSGSPLHF
TGTGCCAGCACCTTCTCTTCGGGTTCACCCCTCCACTTT
>TRBD1|15|few|TRBV7-2|TRBJ2-1
CASRGTGGNYNEQFF
TGTGCCAGCAGGGGGACAGGGGGCAACTACAATGAGCAGTTCTTC
>NA|15|few|TRBV5-5|TRBJ2-1
CASSFRGDSYNEQFF
TGTGCCAGCAGCTTTAGAGGCGACAGCTACAATGAGCAGTTCTTC
>TRBD1|16|NA|TRBV4-1|TRBJ1-2
CASRRQGGGRSYGYTF
TGCGCCAGCAGACGACAGGGCGGGGGCCGTTCCTATGGCTACACCTTC
>TRBD2|15|many|TRBV7-2|TRBJ2-5
CASSPSATSVETQYF
TGTGCCAGCAGCCCCTCCGCGACTAGCGTAGAGACCCAGTACTTC
>NA|15|many|TRBV5-1|TRBJ2-3
CASRSVGGSTDTQYF
TGCGCCAGCAGATCGGTGGGCGGTAGCACAGATACGCAGTATTTT
>NA|14|few|TRBV24-1|TRBJ1-1
CATSDPGGGAEAFF
TGTGCCACCAGTGATCCCGGGGGGGGTGCTGAAGCTTTCTTT
>TRBD1|17|NA|TRBV4-2|TRBJ1-1
CASSLRGTGWMNTEAFF
TGTGCCAGCAGCCTAAGGGGGACAGGGTGGATGAACACTGAAGCTTTCTTT
>TRBD2|17|NA|TRBV11-3|TRBJ2-1
CASSYGLAGGPYNEQFF
TGTGCCAGCAGCTACGGACTAGCGGGGGGGCCCTACAATGAGCAGTTCTTC
>NA|13|many|TRBV20-1|TRBJ2-4
CSAPVSLGNIQYF
TGCAGTGCCCCGGTGTCACTAGGAAACATTCAGTACTTC
>TRBD1|15|many|TRBV6-5|TRBJ1-2
CASSLRATGGLGYTF
TGTGCCAGCAGTCTCCGGGCGACAGGGGGCCTTGGCTACACCTTC
>NA|13|many|TRBV20-1|TRBJ1-1
CSARGDMNTEAFF
TGCAGTGCTAGGGGGGACATGAACACTGAAGCTTTCTTT
>NA|16|NA|TRBV5-1|TRBJ1-3
CASSLDPSGAGNTIYF
TGCGCCAGCAGCTTGGACCCGTCAGGGGCAGGAAACACCATATATTTT
>TRBD2|13|NA|TRBV24-1|TRBJ2-1
CATRGSGGNEQFF
TGTGCCACCCGTGGCTCGGGGGGCAATGAGCAGTTCTTC
>NA|11|many|TRBV29-1|TRBJ2-3
CSVGYKDTQYF
TGCAGCGTAGGATACAAGGATACGCAGTATTTT
>NA|13|few|TRBV27|TRBJ2-2
CATGARGTGELFF
TGTGCCACCGGGGCTCGTGGGACCGGGGAGCTGTTTTTT
>TRBD1|16|many|TRBV20-1|TRBJ1-2
CSARESLEQGYYGYTF
TGCAGTGCTAGAGAGTCCCTGGAACAGGGGTACTATGGCTACACCTTC
>TRBD1|15|many|TRBV7-2|TRBJ2-3
CASSSRTGPGGSQYF
TGTGCCAGCAGCTCGAGGACAGGTCCCGGAGGTTCGCAGTATTTT